The 18 T cell receptor beta chains listed next were all sequenced from one sample in a study of CXCR3-negative and CXCR3-positive naive CD8 T cells. Through 5' RACE with UMI labels, the TRB cDNA libraries were prepared. Reprocessing the 5' RACE reads, TCRdb reports a single entry for every CDR3 protein and omits DNA. Seen in this sample are around 90,000 distinct CDR3 sequences; the ten most common clones hold approximately 1%. Sequenced sample: naive CXCR3- CD8+ T cells from blood. This sample's subset: CD45RO-CCR7+CD27+CD95- naive CD8+ T cells lacking CXCR3 (TNR3-). Receptor source: a human donor in good health. Some clones in this sample may be carry-over from other donors' samples.

The CDR3 loop is CSVEMGLGRNTQYF. The V gene is TRBV29-1, the J gene TRBJ2-3; lacking DNA, the TRBD2 call made by TCRdb goes unchecked. The CDR3 is 14 residues long. Germline loops: CDR1 SQVTM, CDR2 ANQGSEA.

The V gene is TRBV7-9, the J gene TRBJ1-2. Per the germline V gene, CDR1 is SEHNR and CDR2 is FQNEAQ (reference sequence). This CDR3 spans 15 amino acids. CDR3 sequence: CASSLADWDQNGYTF.

The rearrangement links TRBV7-9 to TRBJ2-3. The length of the CDR3 is 14 residues. Per the germline V gene, CDR1 is SEHNR and CDR2 is FQNEAQ (reference sequence). CDR3 residues: CASSLAAVADTQYF.

The chain combines TRBV29-1 with TRBJ1-3. The CDR3 spans 14 residues. The germline gives CDR1 SQVTM, CDR2 ANQGSEA. The CDR3 sequence: CSVEGGVDGNTIYF. Full variable domain (remainder filled in from reference TRBV29-1 and TRBJ1-3): SAVISQKPSRDICQRGTSLTIQCQVDSQVTMMFWYRQQPGQSLTLIATANQGSEATYESGFVIDKFPISRPNLTFSTLTVSNMSPEDSSIYLCSVEGGVDGNTIYFGEGSWLTVV.

V and J are TRBV28 and TRBJ2-7; checking the TCRdb D call of TRBD1 is not possible without DNA. The CDR3 loop spans 15 amino acids. Looked up from germline, CDR1 is MDHEN and CDR2 is SYDVKM. CDR3 amino acids: CASSFASTGWGEQYF. Looking up the rest from reference TRBV28 and TRBJ2-7 gives the full variable domain: DVKVTQSSRYLVKRTGEKVFLECVQDMDHENMFWYRQDPGLGLRLIYFSYDVKMKEKGDIPEGYSVSREKKERFSLILESASTNQTSMYLCASSFASTGWGEQYFGPGTRLTVT.

CDR3 protein: CASSSVGIAKNIQYF. The chain combines TRBV13 with TRBJ2-4. CDR1 is PRHDT and CDR2 is FYEKMQ in the germline V gene (reference sequence). The length of the CDR3 is 15 residues. Using reference TRBV13 and TRBJ2-4 for the parts outside the CDR3, the full variable domain is AAGVIQSPRHLIKEKRETATLKCYPIPRHDTVYWYQQGPGQDPQFLISFYEKMQSDKGSIPDRFSAQQFSDYHSELNMSSLELGDSALYFCASSSVGIAKNIQYFGAGTRLSVL.

The rearrangement uses TRBV29-1 and TRBJ1-2. The length of the CDR3 is 12 residues. CDR1 and CDR2 from the germline V gene are SQVTM and ANQGSEA. The CDR3 spells CSVVDSDGRYTF.

The chain uses TRBV12-3 or TRBV12-4 and TRBJ2-1; the TCRdb D gene call, TRBD1, has no DNA to confirm it. There are 16 residues in the CDR3. CDR3 loop: CASSAQGGGHYNEQFF.

The rearrangement uses TRBV9 and TRBJ2-3; TCRdb indicates TRBD2, and absent DNA this call remains unverified. Germline CDR1 SGDLS, CDR2 YYNGEE. There are 14 residues in the CDR3. The CDR3 sequence is CASSPAGSTDTQYF.

This chain uses TRBV15 with TRBJ1-1; no DNA is available, so the TRBD1 call from TCRdb remains unchecked. Germline lookup yields CDR1 LNHNV and CDR2 YYDKDF (reference sequence). The CDR3 length is 16 residues. CDR3 residues: CATSSETGGLNTEASF.

The rearrangement links TRBV5-1 to TRBJ2-7; lacking DNA, the TRBD1 call made by TCRdb goes unchecked. The CDR3 runs to 13 residues. Germline V gene data show CDR1 as SGHRS and CDR2 as YFSETQ. The CDR3 here is CASSLETGPEQYF.

V is TRBV29-1 and J is TRBJ1-2. The CDR3 sequence is 12 residues long. The V gene's germline CDR1 is SQVTM and CDR2 ANQGSEA. Here the CDR3 reads CSAVRPEAGYTF.

The chain joins TRBV3-1 to TRBJ1-3. There are 13 residues in the CDR3. CDR1 LGHDT and CDR2 YNNKEL come from the germline V gene (reference sequence). This chain's CDR3 is CASSQDTSDTIYF.

This chain's CDR3 is CASSILDSYNEQFF. The J gene is TRBJ2-1, the V gene TRBV19. CDR1 and CDR2 from the germline V gene are LNHDA and SQIVND (reference sequence). The CDR3 totals 14 residues.

The chain joins TRBV6-2 or TRBV6-3 to TRBJ2-3; TCRdb gives TRBD2 as the D gene, but with no DNA this cannot be confirmed. The CDR3 runs to 12 residues. Germline V gene data show CDR1 as MNHEY and CDR2 as SVGEGT. CDR3 in amino acids: CASSYSGTQQYF.

V is TRBV28 and J is TRBJ2-7; TCRdb indicates TRBD1, and absent DNA this call remains unverified. Germline CDR1 is MDHEN and CDR2 is SYDVKM. This CDR3 has 14 amino acids. The CDR3 spells CASSSQGLTGEQYF.

V is TRBV27 and J is TRBJ1-6. Germline V gene sequence: CDR1 MNHEY, CDR2 SMNVEV (reference sequence). There are 14 residues in the CDR3. The CDR3 spells CASREGLYNSPLHF.

The V call is TRBV5-1, the J call TRBJ2-2. The CDR3 covers 12 residues. Germline CDR1 SGHRS, CDR2 YFSETQ. The CDR3 reads CASSIYTGELFF.